This is a list of T cell receptor beta chains from one sample in a study of T-cell reconstitution after alpha-beta-depleted transplantation in children. Via MiXCR, TCRdb re-called the PCR reads, giving one row per CDR3 protein. The sample includes 190,000 or so distinct CDR3 sequences, 6.5% to 7.5% of them seen just once. The sample consisted of PBMCs from the stem cell graft donor, taken from the stem cell graft. These TCRs come from a human donor who donated a stem cell graft to a child with Wiskott-Aldrich syndrome. Both conserved end residues are part of each CDR3. Fields, in order: clone size, V gene, D gene, J gene, CDR3 DNA, CDR3 protein. The D gene is left open where the match is weak. Part of the rows lack a size; the others show once, few, many or a class for expanded clones.

.	TRBV5-6	.	TRBJ2-6	TGTGCCAGCAGCTTGGAGGGTCCGGCGCTCTCTGGGGCCAACGTCCTGACTTTC	CASSLEGPALSGANVLTF
.	TRBV5-6	.	TRBJ2-7	TGTGCCAGCGGCCTCACGGGGCTCTACGAGCAGTACTTC	CASGLTGLYEQYF
many	TRBV12-3/TRBV12-4	.	TRBJ1-2	TGTGCCAGCACCTGGGGGACTGCTTCTAACTATGGCTACACCTTC	CASTWGTASNYGYTF
many	TRBV12-3/TRBV12-4	.	TRBJ1-5	TGTGCCAGCAGTTTCCGGGACACCAATCAGCCCCAGCATTTT	CASSFRDTNQPQHF
many	TRBV5-1	.	TRBJ2-2	TGCGCCAGCAGCTTGCGGGACATGAACACCGGGGAGCTGTTTTTT	CASSLRDMNTGELFF
many	TRBV30	.	TRBJ1-1	TGTGCCTGGAGTGCACAGGGTTTCGCTGAAGCTTTCTTT	CAWSAQGFAEAFF
many	TRBV18	TRBD2	TRBJ2-5	TGTGCCAGCTCACCGTCTAGCGGCCAAGAGACCCAGTACTTC	CASSPSSGQETQYF
many	TRBV20-1	TRBD1	TRBJ2-1	TGCAGTGCTAAAGAACAGGGGAATGAGCAGTTCTTC	CSAKEQGNEQFF
.	TRBV30	TRBD1	TRBJ1-5	TGTGCCTGGACTCAGGGGGCAAATCAGCCCCAGCATTTT	CAWTQGANQPQHF
many	TRBV6-1	.	TRBJ2-5	TGTGCCAGCTCGGTCTGGGGGATGAAGGAGACCCAGTACTTC	CASSVWGMKETQYF
many	TRBV29-1	.	TRBJ2-1	TGCAGCGTTGGCCAAGGGGGTAGCTCCTACAATGAGCAGTTCTTC	CSVGQGGSSYNEQFF
many	TRBV12-3/TRBV12-4	.	TRBJ2-3	TGTGCCAGCGATGCCGGAGATACGCAGTATTTT	CASDAGDTQYF
many	TRBV10-3	.	TRBJ1-6	TGTGCCATCAGTAGCGCCAAGAAAGCCTCCTATAATTCACCCCTCCACTTT	CAISSAKKASYNSPLHF
many	TRBV27	.	TRBJ2-1	TGTGCCAGCAGACTCGGGAGCAATGAGCAGTTCTTC	CASRLGSNEQFF
many	TRBV5-1	.	TRBJ1-3	TGCGCCAGCAGCCTGGGACCCTCTGGAAACACCATATATTTT	CASSLGPSGNTIYF
many	TRBV29-1	.	TRBJ2-7	TGCAGCGTTGAATTCGCCGGCAGCTCCTACGAGCAGTACTTC	CSVEFAGSSYEQYF
.	TRBV10-1	TRBD2	TRBJ2-1	TGCGCCAGCTCTGAATTTGGACTAGCGGGGGGGTTCTCCTACAATGAGCAGTTCTTC	CASSEFGLAGGFSYNEQFF
.	TRBV4-2	TRBD2	TRBJ2-1	TGTGCCAGCAGCCAAGATCCCGGGACTAGCCCCAACAATGAGCAGTTCTTC	CASSQDPGTSPNNEQFF
.	TRBV29-1	.	TRBJ2-1	TGCAGCGTTGTTCATTCCTACAATGAGCAGTTCTTC	CSVVHSYNEQFF
many	TRBV20-1	.	TRBJ2-5	TGCAGTGCTGAAGGGGGGGTCCAGGGGGCCAGTTGGGAGACCCAGTACTTC	CSAEGGVQGASWETQYF
many	TRBV20-1	TRBD1	TRBJ1-2	TGCAGTGCTAGGGGGACAGTCTATGGCTACACCTTC	CSARGTVYGYTF
few	TRBV20-1	.	TRBJ2-5	TGCTGTGCTAGGGGTCTCCCGACCTACCAAGAGACCCAGTACTTC	CCARGLPTYQETQYF
many	TRBV12-3/TRBV12-4	.	TRBJ1-2	TGTGCCAGCAGCACGGACGGATCCTATGGCTACACCTTC	CASSTDGSYGYTF
few	TRBV5-4	TRBD1	TRBJ2-2	TGTGCCAGCAGCCGGGACAGGGGCATCTCCGGGGAGCTGTTTTTT	CASSRDRGISGELFF
many	TRBV29-1	.	TRBJ2-7	TGCAGCGTTGAGGCCTTGGGAATCGTTGACTACGAGCAGTACTTC	CSVEALGIVDYEQYF
few	TRBV7-2	TRBD1	TRBJ2-1	TGTGCCAGCAGCTTCAGGGGGCTTGAGCAGTTCTTC	CASSFRGLEQFF
many	TRBV12-3/TRBV12-4	TRBD1	TRBJ2-7	TGTGCCAGCAGTGCGCCGCTGGACAGGGGCAACGAGCAGTACTTC	CASSAPLDRGNEQYF
many	TRBV25-1	TRBD2	TRBJ2-7	TGTGCCAGCAGTGAGGGACTAAAGCAGTACTTC	CASSEGLKQYF
many	TRBV6-1	.	TRBJ1-1	TGTGCCAGCAGAACGACGTCGGGCACTGAAGCTTTCTTT	CASRTTSGTEAFF
few	TRBV7-8	TRBD1	TRBJ2-7	TGTGCCAGCAGCTCTTCCGGGACAGGCCTTTACGAGCAGTACTTC	CASSSSGTGLYEQYF
many	TRBV20-1	TRBD2	TRBJ2-1	TGCAGTGCTCTTACTAGCGGGAGGGCCAATGAGCAGTTCTTC	CSALTSGRANEQFF
many	TRBV24-1	TRBD2	TRBJ2-3	TGTGCCACCAGTGACTATCGACTAGCTCGAGGCACAGATACGCAGTATTTT	CATSDYRLARGTDTQYF
few	TRBV5-1	.	TRBJ1-1	TGCGCCAGCAGAAGGGGACACCTGAACACTGAAGCTTTCTTT	CASRRGHLNTEAFF
.	TRBV5-6	.	TRBJ2-7	TGTGCCAGCAGCGTCAGCGCCTACGAGCAGTACTTC	CASSVSAYEQYF
many	TRBV27	.	TRBJ2-3	TGTGCCAGCAGTTTACGGGGGAAACGCACAGATACGCAGTATTTT	CASSLRGKRTDTQYF
many	TRBV10-3	TRBD2	TRBJ2-1	TGTGCCATCAGTGAGTCGTGGGCTAGCGGGAGGTTCGATGAGCAGTTCTTC	CAISESWASGRFDEQFF
.	TRBV6-5	.	TRBJ1-5	TGTGCCAGCAGTTACGGACAGTCCCACAATCAGCCCCAGCATTTT	CASSYGQSHNQPQHF
many	TRBV9	TRBD1	TRBJ1-2	TGTGCCAGCAGTTTGGGGGACAGTTGGATGAACGGTGGCTACACCTTC	CASSLGDSWMNGGYTF
many	TRBV5-1	.	TRBJ1-1	TGCGCCAGCAGCCTCTTCGACAGGAACGGTGAAGCTTTCTTT	CASSLFDRNGEAFF
many	TRBV29-1	.	TRBJ2-3	TGCAGCGTTGGGTTGGATACGCAGTATTTT	CSVGLDTQYF
many	TRBV4-1	.	TRBJ1-2	TGCGCCAGCAGCCTTATTATCACTGAAGAACTATATGGCTACACCTTC	CASSLIITEELYGYTF
many	TRBV29-1	.	TRBJ2-3	TGCAGCGTTGATATGGGTGTGGATACGCAGTATTTT	CSVDMGVDTQYF
many	TRBV5-1	.	TRBJ2-5	TGCGCCAGCAGAACTACAGGGCTGCTCCGAGAGACCCAGTACTTC	CASRTTGLLRETQYF